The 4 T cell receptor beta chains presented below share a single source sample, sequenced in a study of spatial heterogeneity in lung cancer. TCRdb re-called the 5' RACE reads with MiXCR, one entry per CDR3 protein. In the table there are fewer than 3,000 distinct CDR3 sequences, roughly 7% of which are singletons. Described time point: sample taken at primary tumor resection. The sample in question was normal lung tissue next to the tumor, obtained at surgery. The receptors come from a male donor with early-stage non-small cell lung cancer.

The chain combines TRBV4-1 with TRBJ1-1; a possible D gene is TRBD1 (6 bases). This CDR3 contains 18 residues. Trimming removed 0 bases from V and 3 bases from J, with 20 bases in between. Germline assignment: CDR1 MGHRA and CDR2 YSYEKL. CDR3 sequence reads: CASSQEPQTGGGDTEAFF. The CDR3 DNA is TGCGCCAGCAGCCAAGAGCCTCAGACAGGTGGAGGAGACACTGAAGCTTTCTTT.

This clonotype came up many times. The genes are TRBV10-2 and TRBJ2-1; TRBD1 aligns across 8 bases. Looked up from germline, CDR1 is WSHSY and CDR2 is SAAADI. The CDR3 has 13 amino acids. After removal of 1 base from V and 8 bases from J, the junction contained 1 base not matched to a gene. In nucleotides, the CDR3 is TGCGCCAGCAGTGAGTGGGACAGGCATGAGCAGTTCTTC. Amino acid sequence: CASSEWDRHEQFF.

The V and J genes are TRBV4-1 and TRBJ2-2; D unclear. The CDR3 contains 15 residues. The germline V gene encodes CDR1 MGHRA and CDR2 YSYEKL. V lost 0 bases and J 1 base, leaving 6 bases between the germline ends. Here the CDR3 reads CASSQDFGNTGELFF. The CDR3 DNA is TGCGCCAGCAGCCAAGACTTTGGGAACACCGGGGAGCTGTTTTTT.

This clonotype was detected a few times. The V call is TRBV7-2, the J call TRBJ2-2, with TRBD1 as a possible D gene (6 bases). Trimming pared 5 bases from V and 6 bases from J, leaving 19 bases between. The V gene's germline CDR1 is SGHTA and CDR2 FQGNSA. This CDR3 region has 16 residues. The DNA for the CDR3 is TGTGCCAGCAGCCCCATAGGGGGACATTCGGCCGGGGAGCTGTTTTTT. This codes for CASSPIGGHSAGELFF. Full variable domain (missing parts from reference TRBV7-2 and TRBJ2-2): GAGVSQSPSNKVTEKGKDVELRCDPISGHTALYWYRQSLGQGLEFLIYFQGNSAPDKSGLPSDRFSAERTGGSVSTLTIQRTQQEDSAVYLCASSPIGGHSAGELFFGEGSRLTVL.